This is a list of T cell receptor beta chains from one sample in a study of T cell clones after liver transplantation. Repertoires were generated with immunoSEQ multiplex PCR, while TCRdb's copy carries only in-frame clones and drops some. The sample lists fewer than 65,000 clones, more than 70% occurring once. The source was CD4+ T cells from blood, collected at the 22-month timepoint. Receptors originate from a human patient who received a liver transplant. Among the T cells, some may be from the graft donor. Each CDR3 is given with its conserved first and last residue. The D gene is left open where the match is weak. The size of a clone is reported for some rows only, either as once, few or many, or as a class for expanded clones.

CDR3 protein	CDR3 DNA	V gene	J gene	D gene	clone size
CASSFLGGANSPLHF	TGCGCCAGCAGCTTTCTGGGGGGGGCGAATTCACCCCTCCACTTT	TRBV5-1	TRBJ1-6	NA	NA
CASSLVKAGTGGEKLFF	TGTGCCAGCAGCTTAGTAAAGGCCGGGACAGGGGGTGAAAAACTGTTTTTT	TRBV7-9	TRBJ1-4	TRBD1	NA
CASSDRDRGITEAFF	TGTGCCAGTAGTGACCGGGACAGGGGCATCACTGAAGCTTTCTTT	TRBV19	TRBJ1-1	TRBD1	NA
CASSFGQGVTGELFF	TGTGCCAGCAGTTTCGGACAGGGGGTGACCGGGGAGCTGTTTTTT	TRBV27	TRBJ2-2	TRBD1	NA
CASYPGGLGEQYF	TGTGCCAGTTATCCCGGGGGTCTAGGCGAGCAGTACTTC	TRBV6-1	TRBJ2-7	NA	NA
CASGSTGLGTEAFF	TGTGCCAGCGGTTCCACGGGGTTGGGCACTGAAGCTTTCTTT	TRBV7-2	TRBJ1-1	NA	few
CASSQRDSNNEQFF	TGCGCCAGCAGCCAGAGGGACAGCAACAATGAGCAGTTCTTC	TRBV5-1	TRBJ2-1	TRBD1	NA
CASSQSPHGTSGYGYTF	TGTGCCAGCAGCCAGTCTCCCCACGGGACCTCGGGCTATGGCTACACCTTC	TRBV14	TRBJ1-2	NA	NA
CASRLTSSTDTQYF	TGTGCCAGCAGATTGACTAGCTCCACAGATACGCAGTATTTT	TRBV6-5	TRBJ2-3	TRBD2	NA
CASSLGASGGARETQYF	TGTGCCAGCAGCTTAGGGGCTAGCGGGGGGGCCCGTGAGACCCAGTACTTC	TRBV11-3	TRBJ2-5	TRBD2	NA
CASSVNRDSEAFF	TGTGCCAGCAGCGTAAATCGGGACAGTGAAGCTTTCTTT	TRBV9	TRBJ1-1	TRBD1	NA
CASSSPGQGYEQYF	TGTGCCAGCAGTTCACCCGGACAGGGCTACGAGCAGTACTTC	TRBV28	TRBJ2-7	TRBD1	NA
CASTGGGGRNQPQHF	TGTGCCAGCACCGGCGGGGGGGGTCGCAATCAGCCCCAGCATTTT	TRBV2	TRBJ1-5	NA	NA
CASRQGALNTEAFF	TGTGCCTCACGACAGGGGGCGTTGAACACTGAAGCTTTCTTT	TRBV30	TRBJ1-1	TRBD1	NA
CASSSLAGTGSLNEQYF	TGTGCCAGCAGTTCCCTCGCCGGGACGGGGTCTTTAAACGAGCAGTACTTC	TRBV28	TRBJ2-7	NA	NA
CASSLRTSWETQYF	TGTGCCAGCAGTTTGCGGACTAGCTGGGAGACCCAGTACTTC	TRBV28	TRBJ2-5	TRBD2	NA
CASSIRRDGNQPQHF	TGTGCCAGTAGTATCAGGAGGGATGGCAATCAGCCCCAGCATTTT	TRBV19	TRBJ1-5	NA	once
CASSPDPRGNNEQFF	TGTGCCAGCAGTCCGGACCCTAGGGGGAACAATGAGCAGTTCTTC	TRBV6-1	TRBJ2-1	NA	NA